This T cell receptor (beta chain) was documented in a study of T cell changes during pregnancy in multiple sclerosis. Repertoires were generated with immunoSEQ multiplex PCR, while TCRdb's copy carries only in-frame clones and drops some. The profile shows 70,000 to 95,000 clones, around 93% of them singletons. Germline CDR1 reads SGDLS; CDR2 reads YYNGEE. This CDR3 is built from 14 residues. V lost 0 bases to trimming and J lost 0 bases, with 4 bases between them. V is TRBV9 and J is TRBJ2-4; D gene ambiguous. The sequencing used peripheral blood, collected in the second trimester of pregnancy. The TCR sequence derives from a female donor with multiple sclerosis, enrolled in a pregnancy study. The CDR3 region has the DNA TGTGCCAGCAGCGTAGGACTAGCCAAAAACATTCAGTACTTC. This sequence encodes CASSVGLAKNIQYF.